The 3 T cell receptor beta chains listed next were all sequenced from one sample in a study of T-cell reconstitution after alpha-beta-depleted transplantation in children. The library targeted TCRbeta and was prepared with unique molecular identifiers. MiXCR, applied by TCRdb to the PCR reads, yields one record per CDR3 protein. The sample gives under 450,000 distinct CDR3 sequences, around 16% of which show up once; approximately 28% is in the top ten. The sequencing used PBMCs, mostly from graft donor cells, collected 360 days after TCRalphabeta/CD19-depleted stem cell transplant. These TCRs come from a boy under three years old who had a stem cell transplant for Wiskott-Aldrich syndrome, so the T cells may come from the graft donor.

The CDR3 reads CASREWASNNEQFF. The CDR3 nucleotides read TGTGCCAGCCGCGAGTGGGCGAGTAACAATGAGCAGTTCTTC. The rearrangement uses TRBV3-1 and TRBJ2-1, with D unresolved. CDR3 length: 14 residues. V shed 8 bases and J shed 5 bases, with 16 bases lying between them. Germline lookup yields CDR1 LGHDT and CDR2 YNNKEL (reference sequence).

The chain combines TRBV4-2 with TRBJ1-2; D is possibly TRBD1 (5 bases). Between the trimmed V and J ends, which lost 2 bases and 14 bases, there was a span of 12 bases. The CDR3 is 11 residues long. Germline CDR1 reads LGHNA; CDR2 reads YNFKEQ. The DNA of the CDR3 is TGTGCCAGCAGCCAAATGGGGCCGGCAACCTTC. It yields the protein CASSQMGPATF.

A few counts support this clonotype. The CDR3 loop reads CASSEGGASAFYEQYF. The DNA of the CDR3 is TGTGCCAGCAGTGAAGGAGGGGCTAGTGCTTTCTACGAGCAGTACTTC. The chain links TRBV6-1 to TRBJ2-7, with D tentatively TRBD1 or TRBD2 (5 bases each). Germline V gene lookup returns CDR1 MNHNS and CDR2 SASEGT. Trimming took off 1 base at V and 3 bases at J, with 16 bases between the two ends. The CDR3 extends over 16 amino acids.